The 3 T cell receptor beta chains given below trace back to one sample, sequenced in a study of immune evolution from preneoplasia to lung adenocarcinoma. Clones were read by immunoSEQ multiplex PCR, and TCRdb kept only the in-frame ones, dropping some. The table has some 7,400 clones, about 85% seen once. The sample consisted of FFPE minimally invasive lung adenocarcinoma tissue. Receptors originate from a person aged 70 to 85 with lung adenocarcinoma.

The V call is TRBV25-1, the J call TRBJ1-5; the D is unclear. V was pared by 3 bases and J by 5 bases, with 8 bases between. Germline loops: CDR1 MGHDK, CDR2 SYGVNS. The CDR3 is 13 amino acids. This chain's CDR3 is CASSEGGDQPQHF. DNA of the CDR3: TGTGCCAGCAGTGAGGGTGGCGATCAGCCCCAGCATTTT.

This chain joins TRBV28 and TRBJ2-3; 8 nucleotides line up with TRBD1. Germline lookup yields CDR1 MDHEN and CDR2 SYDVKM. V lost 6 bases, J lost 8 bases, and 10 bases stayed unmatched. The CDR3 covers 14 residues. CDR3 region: CASRPGGAIVTQYF. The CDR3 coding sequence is TGTGCCAGCAGGCCAGGGGGCGCGATAGTTACGCAGTATTTT.

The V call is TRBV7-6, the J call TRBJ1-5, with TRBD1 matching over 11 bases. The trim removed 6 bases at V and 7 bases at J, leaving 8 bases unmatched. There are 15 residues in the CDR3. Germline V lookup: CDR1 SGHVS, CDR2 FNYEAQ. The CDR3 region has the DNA TGTGCCAGCAGTCCGGGGACAGGGGGTGGGCAGCCCCAGCATTTT. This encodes CASSPGTGGGQPQHF. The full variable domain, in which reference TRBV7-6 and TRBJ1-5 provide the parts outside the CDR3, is GAGVSQSPRYKVTKRGQDVALRCDPISGHVSLYWYRQALGQGPEFLTYFNYEAQQDKSGLPNDRFSAERPEGSISTLTIQRTEQRDSAMYRCASSPGTGGGQPQHFGDGTRLSIL.